A single sample gave rise to the 18 T cell receptor beta chains below, sequenced in a study of blood T cell repertoires in COVID-19. Assay: immunoSEQ multiplex PCR; the TCRdb copy retains only in-frame clones and omits some. Of around 100,000 clones listed, 80% to 90% are singletons. The sample consisted of PBMCs or T cells enriched from blood (not recorded which). The receptors stem from a woman in her forties or fifties who had recovered from COVID-19.

This sequence joins TRBV30 and TRBJ2-7, with 10 bases lining up with TRBD1. The CDR3 extends over 15 amino acids. Per the germline V gene, CDR1 is GTSNPN and CDR2 is SVGIG (reference sequence). J gave up 6 bases and V 0 bases, and 8 bases lay outside the gene matches. For the CDR3, the DNA is TGTGCCTGGAGTGTTTTCGGGACAGGGGAGCGCGAGCAGTACTTC. Protein product: CAWSVFGTGEREQYF. Variable domain in full (rest from reference TRBV30 and TRBJ2-7): SQTIHQWPATLVQPVGSPLSLECTVEGTSNPNLYWYRQAAGRGLQLLFYSVGIGQISSEVPQNLSASRPQDRQFILSSKKLLLSDSGFYLCAWSVFGTGEREQYFGPGTRLTVT.

CDR3 protein: CATSDFRTGTDTQYF. The CDR3 DNA is TGTGCCACCAGTGATTTTCGCACGGGCACAGATACGCAGTATTTT. The chain recombines TRBV24-1 with TRBJ2-3; no reliable D call. Germline CDR1 is KGHDR and CDR2 is SFDVKD. The V end was cut by 1 base, the J end by 1 base, with 8 bases between. This CDR3 region has 15 residues.

This chain links TRBV10-3 with TRBJ2-5; 12 bases are a match to TRBD1. This CDR3 contains 17 residues. J gave up 5 bases and V 5 bases, and 12 bases lay outside the gene matches. The germline gives CDR1 ENHRY, CDR2 SYGVKD. CDR3: CAISITPGQGAEETQYF. The DNA of the CDR3 is TGTGCCATCAGTATCACCCCGGGACAGGGGGCTGAGGAGACCCAGTACTTC.

The rearrangement links TRBV5-1 to TRBJ1-1; 10 bases are shared with TRBD1. This CDR3 region has 15 residues. Trimming removed 4 bases from V and 0 bases from J; junction bases left unmatched: 3. Germline V CDR1 and CDR2: SGHRS, YFSETQ. The CDR3 nucleotides read TGCGCCAGCAGCCTGGGACAGGGGATGAACACTGAAGCTTTCTTT. Amino acids: CASSLGQGMNTEAFF.

This chain uses TRBV30 with TRBJ1-2; possible D gene TRBD1, 6 bases. CDR3 length equals 12 residues. V lost 1 base and J lost 7, with 10 bases in between. Germline-derived CDR1 and CDR2 are GTSNPN and SVGIG (reference sequence). Written as DNA, the CDR3 is TGTGCCTGGAGTGACAGGGAAAGTGGCTACACCTTC. The encoded protein is CAWSDRESGYTF.

This chain connects TRBV11-2 to TRBJ2-7; 8 nucleotides line up with TRBD1. Per the germline V gene, CDR1 is SGHAT and CDR2 is FQNNGV. This CDR3 has 16 residues. Germline trimming cut 0 bases from V and 4 bases from J; bases unmatched to any gene: 8. The CDR3 loop is CASSLDGQGAIYEQYF. The CDR3 DNA follows: TGTGCCAGCAGCTTAGATGGACAGGGCGCGATTTACGAGCAGTACTTC.

The chain links TRBV5-4 to TRBJ2-5; 9 positions match TRBD1. CDR3 size: 14 residues. Germline CDR1 is SGHNT and CDR2 is YYREEE (reference sequence). V was clipped by 4 bases and J by 5 bases; unmatched bases: 6. DNA for the CDR3: TGTGCCAGCAGCCTGACAGGGGGGCAGGAGACCCAGTACTTC. It translates to CASSLTGGQETQYF.

The chain links TRBV2 to TRBJ2-2; no definite D call. The CDR3 totals 15 residues. Germline-derived CDR1 and CDR2 are SNHLY and FYNNEI. V dropped 5 bases and J dropped 1 base, with 11 bases sitting between them. The CDR3 loop is CASSYDSGNTGELFF. CDR3 in DNA: TGTGCCAGCAGTTACGACTCGGGGAACACCGGGGAGCTGTTTTTT.

The rearrangement links TRBV11-1 to TRBJ2-2; D might be TRBD1 (7 bases). This CDR3 is 15 amino acids long. In germline, CDR1 is SGHAT, CDR2 FQDESV (reference sequence). V lost 7 bases to trimming and J lost 4 bases, with 16 bases between them. In DNA form, the CDR3 reads TGTGCCAGCACTCAGGACAGGCGGGGCACCGGGGAGCTGTTTTTT. It specifies CASTQDRRGTGELFF.

CDR3 residues: CASSRGQGNTEAFF. CDR3 in DNA: TGTGCCAGCAGCCGAGGACAGGGGAACACTGAAGCTTTCTTT. The gene calls are TRBV13 and TRBJ1-1, with 8 bases aligning to TRBD1. Germline V gene data show CDR1 as PRHDT and CDR2 as FYEKMQ (reference sequence). V gave up 5 bases and J gave up 1 base; unmatched junction bases: 3. The CDR3 runs to 14 residues.

The chain is built from TRBV28 and TRBJ1-1; 8 nucleotides match TRBD1. The CDR3 length is 14 residues. With 7 bases clipped from V and 4 bases from J, the junction kept 8 bases outside the gene matches. Per the germline V gene, CDR1 is MDHEN and CDR2 is SYDVKM. The CDR3 DNA sequence: TGTGCCAGCACCGTGGCAGGGGGCGTCACTGAAGCTTTCTTT. This sequence encodes CASTVAGGVTEAFF.

The J gene is TRBJ2-7, the V gene TRBV28; 9 nucleotides align to TRBD1. This CDR3 comprises 15 residues. Looked up from germline, CDR1 is MDHEN and CDR2 is SYDVKM. Trimming took 6 bases from V and 1 from J; bases not matched to a gene: 7. CDR3 bases: TGTGCCAGCAGCACGACAGGGGGATATTCCTACGAGCAGTACTTC. Encoded protein: CASSTTGGYSYEQYF.

This clone was found once. The gene calls are TRBV6-4 and TRBJ1-4; 7 bases are shared with TRBD1. Per germline, CDR1 MRHNA and CDR2 SNTAGT. The trim removed 6 bases at V and 5 bases at J, leaving 9 bases unmatched. This CDR3 has 15 residues. In DNA form, the CDR3 reads TGTGCCAGCAGAGCTGGGGGACAGCCAAATGAAAAACTGTTTTTT. Its translation is CASRAGGQPNEKLFF.

This chain joins TRBV20-1 and TRBJ2-3; D ambiguous. Trimming stripped 6 bases from V and 1 base from J, with 5 bases between. Germline CDR1 is DFQATT and CDR2 is SNEGSKA (reference sequence). This CDR3 spans 11 amino acids. CDR3: CSAAGTDTQYF. CDR3 nucleotides: TGCAGTGCGGCGGGCACAGATACGCAGTATTTT.

This clone was detected only a few times. The gene calls are TRBV7-9 and TRBJ2-7; a weak D match, TRBD1 (6 bases). The CDR3 loop spans 14 amino acids. The germline CDR1 and CDR2 sequences are SEHNR and FQNEAQ (reference sequence). The germline V and J ends were trimmed by 1 base and 2 bases, with 9 bases remaining between them. Here the CDR3 DNA reads TGTGCCAGCAGCTTAGGGGACATACCCTACGAGCAGTACTTC. It specifies CASSLGDIPYEQYF. The variable domain in full, completed from reference TRBV7-9 and TRBJ2-7, reads DTGVSQNPRHKITKRGQNVTFRCDPISEHNRLYWYRQTLGQGPEFLTYFQNEAQLEKSRLLSDRFSAERPKGSFSTLEIQRTEQGDSAMYLCASSLGDIPYEQYFGPGTRLTVT.

The chain joins TRBV28 to TRBJ1-1; no firm D call. The germline V and J ends were trimmed by 2 bases and 4 bases, with 11 bases remaining between them. Per germline, CDR1 MDHEN and CDR2 SYDVKM. This CDR3 has 14 residues. CDR3 sequence (DNA): TGTGCCAGCAGTTTAGCCCTACAGTTCACTGAAGCTTTCTTT. Protein product: CASSLALQFTEAFF.

The V call is TRBV27, the J call TRBJ2-7; D may be TRBD2 (6 bases). Deletions cut 6 bases from V and 7 bases from J, with 22 bases between. CDR1 MNHEY and CDR2 SMNVEV come from the germline V gene (reference sequence). This CDR3 contains 15 residues. Here the CDR3 reads CASSPGGGGLGEQYF. CDR3 DNA: TGTGCCAGCAGCCCGGGTGGTGGGGGGTTGGGGGAGCAGTACTTC.

The chain joins TRBV9 to TRBJ1-1; D is possibly TRBD1 (5 bases). V was pared by 0 bases and J by 1 base, with 13 bases between. The CDR3 extends over 16 amino acids. Looked up from germline, CDR1 is SGDLS and CDR2 is YYNGEE. Written as DNA, the CDR3 is TGTGCCAGCAGCGTAGCTTTGAGAGGACAGAACACTGAAGCTTTCTTT. This translates into CASSVALRGQNTEAFF. Together with reference TRBV9 and TRBJ1-1, the CDR3 gives the full variable domain: DSGVTQTPKHLITATGQRVTLRCSPRSGDLSVYWYQQSLDQGLQFLIQYYNGEERAKGNILERFSAQQFPDLHSELNLSSLELGDSALYFCASSVALRGQNTEAFFGQGTRLTVV.